These T cell receptor beta chains were read from a single sample in a study of shared clonotypes between healthy human individuals. Profiling relied on immunoSEQ multiplex PCR, and the TCRdb table lists in-frame clones only, not all of them. The sample shows roughly 2 million clones, approximately 95% of them seen only once. The sequenced sample was naive CD4+ T cells sorted from blood. The receptors derive from a man aged 18 to 35 in good health. Both conserved end residues are part of each CDR3. Size values are once, few and many counts, or a class for expanded clones, and some rows have none.

>-|TRBV25-1|TRBJ2-1
CASSEYRGQGNEQFF
>-|TRBV10-3|TRBJ2-7
CAISGISYEQYF
>-|TRBV7-2|TRBJ2-7
CASSARGGVLGHEQYF
>-|TRBV19|TRBJ1-1
CASSDRWDTEAFF
>-|TRBV6-1|TRBJ1-1
CASSEGRGQPTFSAEAFF
>-|TRBV15|TRBJ2-4
CATSRTGGAKNIQYF
>once|TRBV5-1|TRBJ2-1
CASRGEGYNEQFF
>-|TRBV7-9|TRBJ2-3
CASSLAWQGGADTQYF
>-|TRBV15|TRBJ2-2
CATSQRASRPTF
>-|TRBV19|TRBJ1-5
CASSLTSGQFNQPQHF
>-|TRBV18|TRBJ1-4
CASSLNSMWATNEKLFF
>-|TRBV10-3|TRBJ2-3
CAISAEQGPDTQYF
>-|TRBV2|TRBJ1-6
CASISGTPNNSPLHF
>once|TRBV10-3|TRBJ2-1
CAISEFPGDIGTYNEQFF
>-|TRBV5-6|TRBJ2-1
CASSYASGTQFF
>-|TRBV7-9|TRBJ2-1
CASSLDRWAGSSYNEQFF
>-|TRBV6-6|TRBJ1-2
CASSATTRVGAGYTF
>-|TRBV10-3|TRBJ2-2
CAISSSGVNTGELFF
>once|TRBV18|TRBJ2-7
CASSRKTGDYEQYF
>-|TRBV7-9|TRBJ2-5
CASSLEPGKTQYF
>once|TRBV28|TRBJ1-1
CASSHRGMNTEAFF
>-|TRBV6-1|TRBJ2-3
CASSEALGWYWTDTQYF
>once|TRBV7-2|TRBJ2-7
CASSPLIGDYEQYF
>-|TRBV19|TRBJ1-4
CASRDSGQSEKLFF
>-|TRBV6-5|TRBJ1-2
CASSLGSTYGYTF
>-|TRBV5-4|TRBJ1-3
CASSGGSSGNTIYF
>-|TRBV18|TRBJ2-7
CASSRSSGTSAYEQYF